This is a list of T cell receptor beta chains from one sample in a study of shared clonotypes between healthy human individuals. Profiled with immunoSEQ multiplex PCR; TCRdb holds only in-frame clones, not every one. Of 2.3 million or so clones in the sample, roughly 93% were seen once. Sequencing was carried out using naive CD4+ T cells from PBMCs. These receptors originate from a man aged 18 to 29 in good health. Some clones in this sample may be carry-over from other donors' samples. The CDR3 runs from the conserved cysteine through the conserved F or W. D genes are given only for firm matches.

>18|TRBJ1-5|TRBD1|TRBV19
TGTGCCAGTAGTATCAGCCGGGACAGGGGTTATAGCAATCAGCCCCAGCATTTT
CASSISRDRGYSNQPQHF
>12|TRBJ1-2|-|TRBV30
TGTGCCTGGAGCCGTGGACGGGACCCAAGGGAATTC
CAWSRGRDPREF
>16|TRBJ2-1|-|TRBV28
TGTGCCAGCAGTTCCCGCGACCCGTCGAGGTACAATGAGCAGTTCTTC
CASSSRDPSRYNEQFF
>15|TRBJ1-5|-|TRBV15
TGTGCCACCAGCAGAGAATACACCCTAAATCAGCCCCAGCATTTT
CATSREYTLNQPQHF
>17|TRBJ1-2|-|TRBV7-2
TGTGCCAGCAGCCTCTCAGGACAGTTGAATCCTAACTATGGCTACACCTTC
CASSLSGQLNPNYGYTF
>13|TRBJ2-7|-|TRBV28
TGTGCCAGCAGTTCCGGAAACGGGTACGAGCAGTACTTC
CASSSGNGYEQYF
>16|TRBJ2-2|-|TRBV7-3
TGTGCCAGCAGCTTAGTGGGGAGCCCCGACACCGGGGAGCTGTTTTTT
CASSLVGSPDTGELFF
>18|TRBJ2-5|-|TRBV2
TGTGCCAGCAGTGAAGTTGGAGGGGATCGAAAAGTCCGTGAGACCCAGTACTTC
CASSEVGGDRKVRETQYF
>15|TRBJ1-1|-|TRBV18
TGTGCCAGCTCACCACAAGCAGGGTTGAACACTGAAGCTTTCTTT
CASSPQAGLNTEAFF
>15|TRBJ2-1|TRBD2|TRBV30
TGTGCCTGGAGTTTTACGGGACTAGTCTACAATGAGCAGTTCTTC
CAWSFTGLVYNEQFF
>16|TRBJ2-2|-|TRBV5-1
TGCGCCAGCAGCTTGGTTTCGCAGGGGTTAGCCGGGGAGCTGTTTTTT
CASSLVSQGLAGELFF
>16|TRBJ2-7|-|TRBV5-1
TGCGCCAGCAGCTTGGACGGCTCAGGTATTTTTCGCGAGCAGTACTTC
CASSLDGSGIFREQYF
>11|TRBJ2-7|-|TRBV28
TGTGCCAGCAAACAGGGCATCGAGCAGTACTTC
CASKQGIEQYF
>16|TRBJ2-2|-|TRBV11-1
TGTGCCAGCAGCTTAGAGTTGGGGAGGCGCACCGGGGAGCTGTTTTTT
CASSLELGRRTGELFF
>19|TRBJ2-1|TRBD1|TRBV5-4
TGTGCCAGCAGCCCCCGCGGGCTAGTGGACAGGGGCTCCTACAATGAGCAGTTCTTC
CASSPRGLVDRGSYNEQFF
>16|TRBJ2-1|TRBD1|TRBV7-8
TGTGCCAGCAGCTTTAGGGGGACAGGGGGCCGGAATGAGCAGTTCTTC
CASSFRGTGGRNEQFF
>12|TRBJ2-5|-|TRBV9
TGTGCCAGCAGCGTAGAGTCTGAGACCCAGTACTTC
CASSVESETQYF
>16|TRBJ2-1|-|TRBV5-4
TGTGCCAGCAGCTTGGCGGGAAGAAGCTCCTACAATGAGCAGTTCTTC
CASSLAGRSSYNEQFF
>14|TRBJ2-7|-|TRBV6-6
TGTGCCAGCAGTTACGGAGGACTCCACTACGAGCAGTACTTC
CASSYGGLHYEQYF
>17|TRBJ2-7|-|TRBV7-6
TGTGCCAGCAGCTTGGGACAGGGCGGGACTAGGGCTCGCGAGCAGTACTTC
CASSLGQGGTRAREQYF
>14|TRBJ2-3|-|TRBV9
TGTGCCAGCAGCGTAGGCTCGACCAGCGATACGCAGTATTTT
CASSVGSTSDTQYF
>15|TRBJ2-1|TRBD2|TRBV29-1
TGCAGCGCCCGACGGACTAGCGGGAGTTACAATGAGCAGTTCTTC
CSARRTSGSYNEQFF
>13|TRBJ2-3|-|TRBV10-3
TGTGCCATCAGCCTCGGGCCCACAGATACGCAGTATTTT
CAISLGPTDTQYF
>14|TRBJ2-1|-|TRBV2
TGTGCCAGCAGTGAATGGGGTCCAGACAATGAGCAGTTCTTC
CASSEWGPDNEQFF
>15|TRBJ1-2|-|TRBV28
TGTGCCAGCAGAAAGGGCCGGACAGCCGACTATGGCTACACCTTC
CASRKGRTADYGYTF
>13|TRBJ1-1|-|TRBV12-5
TGTGCTAGTGGCTCTAACCCCAACACTGAAGCTTTCTTT
CASGSNPNTEAFF
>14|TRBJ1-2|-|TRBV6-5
TGTGCCAGCAGCCTATACCCTCGTAATCGCGGCTACACCTTC
CASSLYPRNRGYTF